The source of this T cell receptor beta chain is a study of T cells in Graves' hyperthyroidism and ophthalmopathy. On the study more broadly: Blood was drawn when the patient was first diagnosed and still untreated. Study-wide results and caveats: Peripheral blood also featured most of the thyroid clonotypes expanded above 0.001.

Trimming took 0 bases from V and 6 from J; bases not matched to a gene: 3. Germline V gene sequence: CDR1 DFQATT, CDR2 SNEGSKA (reference sequence). The CDR3 spans 14 residues. Those with hyperthyroidism were 18 to 65 years old, newly diagnosed, and ill for under 2 months. The study left out patients who had uncontrolled infection, other autoimmune disease, pregnancy or lactation. This clonotype was found many times. Antigen specificity is unknown. Regions amplified from RNA transcripts were the TCR beta CDR3 regions. The TCR CDR3 first-round RT-PCR relied on the HTBI primer set. A single record per CDR3 protein comes from TCRdb applying MiXCR to the multiplex PCR reads. Of about 620,000 distinct CDR3 sequences in the sample, 15% to 20% were seen once.

This chain links TRBV20-1 with TRBJ2-1; 9 bases align to TRBD2. This TCR was recovered from a woman between 25 and 40 years old with Graves' hyperthyroidism. The sample was blood. CDR3 residues: CSARDAGGINEQFF. The CDR3 bases are TGCAGTGCTAGAGATGCGGGGGGGATCAATGAGCAGTTCTTC.